The 26 T cell receptor beta chains given below trace back to one sample, sequenced in a study of shared T cell receptors in the human thymus. Sequenced by immunoSEQ multiplex PCR; TCRdb stores in-frame clones only, minus some. The sample lists hundreds of thousands of clones; around 87% were seen once. These records were also assigned to another study, of human thymus T cells.

The source material was thymocytes. These receptors all stem from a boy under three years old with a congenital heart defect.

V gene TRBV11-2 combines with J gene TRBJ2-5, with a tentative D call TRBD2 (7 bases). Trimming removed 5 bases at V and 9 bases at J, with 25 bases between. Germline V gene data show CDR1 as SGHAT and CDR2 as FQNNGV. The CDR3 is 16 amino acids. The CDR3 protein is CASSPPGGLGCTAQYF. In DNA form, the CDR3 reads TGTGCCAGCAGCCCTCCCGGGGGGCTCGGCTGCACGGCCCAGTACTTC.

The chain combines TRBV14 with TRBJ2-1; D perhaps matches TRBD2 (5 bases). Looked up from germline, CDR1 is SGHDN and CDR2 is FVKESK. V was trimmed by 0 bases and J by 6 bases, leaving 15 bases between them. This CDR3 contains 16 residues. CDR3 in DNA: TGTGCCAGCAGCCAAGATCGAGGACTGGAGCTCAATGAGCAGTTCTTC. It translates to CASSQDRGLELNEQFF.

Concerning this clone itself: Compared with germline, one end of the junction differs, possibly owing to a read error. V usage is TRBV27 and J usage is TRBJ2-5, with a weak D call TRBD2 (6 bases). From germline, CDR1 is MNHEY and CDR2 SMNVEV (reference sequence). The CDR3 loop spans 16 amino acids. The CDR3, as DNA: TGTGCCACCAGTCAAATTGGAGGGAGGCCCCGAGAGACCCAGTACTTC. Its protein is CATSQIGGRPRETQYF.

V usage is TRBV14 and J usage is TRBJ2-7; TRBD2 matches at 12 bases. This CDR3 is built from 14 residues. Trimming cost V 4 bases and J 6 bases; bases outside gene matches: 4. Germline lookup yields CDR1 SGHDN and CDR2 FVKESK. The CDR3 DNA reads TGTGCCAGCAGCCCTAGCGGGAGGGAGAGCGAGCAGTACTTC. Translating it yields CASSPSGRESEQYF. Based on the CDR3 plus reference TRBV14 and TRBJ2-7, the full variable domain is EAGVTQFPSHSVIEKGQTVTLRCDPISGHDNLYWYRRVMGKEIKFLLHFVKESKQDESGMPNNRFLAERTGGTYSTLKVQPAELEDSGVYFCASSPSGRESEQYFGPGTRLTVT.

The chain joins TRBV27 to TRBJ2-2; 10 bases are shared with TRBD2. This CDR3 has 17 residues. The J segment lost 2 bases and the V segment lost 3 bases, leaving 6 bases of the junction unmatched. Germline CDR1 is MNHEY and CDR2 is SMNVEV (reference sequence). The CDR3 DNA follows: TGTGCCAGCAGTTTTTCACTAGCGGGGACTAACACCGGGGAGCTGTTTTTT. Translating gives CASSFSLAGTNTGELFF.

The chain joins TRBV7-3 to TRBJ2-3, with D perhaps matching TRBD2 (6 bases). The CDR3 runs to 13 residues. CDR1 SGHTA and CDR2 FQGTGA come from the germline V gene. V was shortened by 11 bases and J by 3 bases, with 15 bases between the two germline ends. The CDR3 protein is CASSAGSTDTQYF. Written as DNA, the CDR3 is TGTGCCTCCTCGGCCGGGAGTACAGATACGCAGTATTTT.

This clone appeared once. This chain connects TRBV27 to TRBJ2-5; a possible D gene is TRBD2 (7 bases). The CDR3 loop spans 16 amino acids. In germline, CDR1 is MNHEY, CDR2 SMNVEV (reference sequence). V was shortened by 0 bases and J by 1 base, with 12 bases between the two germline ends. The CDR3 loop reads CASSLSWGGSQETQYF. CDR3 coding DNA: TGTGCCAGCAGTTTATCATGGGGGGGCTCCCAAGAGACCCAGTACTTC.

The chain joins TRBV7-6 to TRBJ1-5; TRBD1 aligns across 10 bases. With V trimmed by 1 base and J by 4 bases, 22 bases remained unmatched. Per germline, CDR1 SGHVS and CDR2 FNYEAQ. The CDR3 length is 22 residues. This chain's CDR3 is CASSLDLFRDRGGSVNNQPQHF. The CDR3 DNA follows: TGTGCCAGCAGCTTAGATTTATTCCGGGACAGGGGAGGAAGTGTTAATAATCAGCCCCAGCATTTT.

The rearrangement uses TRBV28 and TRBJ2-2; 8 bases agree with TRBD2. CDR1 is MDHEN, CDR2 SYDVKM, per germline. This CDR3 region has 17 residues. V shed 4 bases and J 9 bases; nucleotides not matched to a gene: 16. CDR3 in amino acids: CASSSHGRDQGTRELFF. The CDR3 DNA is TGTGCCAGCAGTTCCCACGGGAGGGATCAAGGGACCCGGGAGCTGTTTTTT.

V is TRBV5-4 and J is TRBJ2-7; the match to TRBD2 covers 13 bases. The trim removed 4 bases at V and 4 bases at J, leaving 2 bases unmatched. This CDR3 spans 14 amino acids. Germline CDR1 SGHNT, CDR2 YYREEE (reference sequence). CDR3 sequence reads: CASSVGLAGYEQYF. CDR3 nucleotide sequence: TGTGCCAGCAGCGTGGGACTAGCGGGATACGAGCAGTACTTC.

The chain is built from TRBV28 and TRBJ2-7; 14 nucleotides match TRBD2. The CDR3 is 15 residues long. V dropped 5 bases and J dropped 7; count of bases not matched to a gene: 7. From germline, CDR1 is MDHEN and CDR2 SYDVKM. The CDR3 region has the DNA TGTGCCAGCAGTAAATGGACTAGCGGGAGGTTAGAGCAGTACTTC. It specifies CASSKWTSGRLEQYF.

This chain links TRBV4-2 with TRBJ1-4; D not resolved. The CDR3 loop spans 16 amino acids. V was shortened by 0 bases and J by 7 bases, with 15 bases between the two germline ends. The germline CDR1 and CDR2 sequences are LGHNA and YNFKEQ. The CDR3 coding sequence is TGTGCCAGCAGCCAAGATCGGAGGGAGATCCCTGAAAAACTGTTTTTT. This sequence encodes CASSQDRREIPEKLFF.

The chain carries TRBV2 and TRBJ1-4; TRBD1 agrees at 9 bases. V lost 5 bases and J lost 8; bases outside the gene matches: 12. CDR3 length equals 16 residues. The germline gives CDR1 SNHLY, CDR2 FYNNEI. This CDR3 reads CASSRLQGADGEKLFF. Here the CDR3 DNA reads TGTGCCAGCAGTCGGCTACAGGGGGCGGATGGGGAAAAACTGTTTTTT.

J is TRBJ1-1 and V is TRBV28; D is undetermined. V was trimmed by 1 base and J by 10 bases, leaving 7 bases between them. Germline-derived CDR1 and CDR2 are MDHEN and SYDVKM. This CDR3 contains 11 residues. For the CDR3, the DNA is TGTGCCAGCAGTTTATCCGCCGGAGCTTTCTTT. It codes for CASSLSAGAFF.

The chain links TRBV4-3 to TRBJ2-4; a possible D gene is TRBD1 (5 bases). V was trimmed by 0 bases and J by 0 bases, leaving 12 bases between them. The germline V gene encodes CDR1 LGHNA and CDR2 YSLEER. The CDR3 spans 17 residues. In DNA, the CDR3 is TGCGCCAGCAGCCAAGATTGGCGACAGCTAGCCAAAAACATTCAGTACTTC. It specifies CASSQDWRQLAKNIQYF.

This clone was seen just once. This chain uses TRBV29-1 with TRBJ2-1; D perhaps matches TRBD2 (6 bases). The CDR3 loop spans 13 amino acids. Trimming took 2 bases from V and 8 from J, leaving 13 bases between them. Germline CDR1 reads SQVTM; CDR2 reads ANQGSEA. The CDR3: CSVEQPREDEQFF. The CDR3 DNA follows: TGCAGCGTTGAACAACCGAGGGAGGATGAGCAGTTCTTC.

This chain uses TRBV30 with TRBJ1-5; tentative D call: TRBD1 (6 bases). Germline V lookup: CDR1 GTSNPN, CDR2 SVGIG (reference sequence). Trimming stripped 3 bases from V and 4 bases from J, with 13 bases between. This CDR3 region has 14 residues. CDR3 sequence (DNA): TGTGCCTGGAGCCGGGACACATCAAATCAGCCCCAGCATTTT. It specifies CAWSRDTSNQPQHF.

The genes are TRBV28 and TRBJ1-5; the D is unclear. This CDR3 comprises 17 residues. Germline V CDR1 and CDR2: MDHEN, SYDVKM. Trimming removed 5 bases at V and 2 bases at J, with 19 bases between. The CDR3 DNA reads as TGTGCCAGCAGTACCTTACCCCGACGGAGTCGCAATCAGCCCCAGCATTTT. Its translation is CASSTLPRRSRNQPQHF.

The gene calls are TRBV7-2 and TRBJ2-5; TRBD2 aligns across 8 bases. The CDR3 totals 14 residues. The junction had 10 bases not matched to a gene; V was cut back by 5 bases and J by 8 bases. CDR1 SGHTA and CDR2 FQGNSA come from the germline V gene. The CDR3 DNA reads TGTGCCAGCAGCGGTAGCGGGGCAAGAGAAACCCAGTACTTC. The encoded protein is CASSGSGARETQYF.

This clone was seen a few times. The V gene is TRBV7-8, the J gene TRBJ1-4, with 8 bases fitting TRBD1. The V and J ends lost 5 bases and 8 bases, in that order; junction bases with no gene match: 7. CDR3 length: 14 residues. CDR1 is SGHVS, CDR2 FQNEAQ, per germline. CDR3 sequence (DNA): TGTGCCAGCAGCCCTGGACAGGGCACCGAAAAACTGTTTTTT. Amino acid sequence: CASSPGQGTEKLFF.

This chain uses TRBV4-1 with TRBJ1-1; a weak D match, TRBD1 (5 bases). In germline, CDR1 is MGHRA, CDR2 YSYEKL. The V gene lost 3 bases and the J gene lost 0 bases, with 17 bases spanning the gap. The CDR3 has 17 amino acids. As DNA, the CDR3 is TGCGCCAGCAGCCATCCCACTTTGGGACTCTTGAACACTGAAGCTTTCTTT. Translation: CASSHPTLGLLNTEAFF.

This clone has only a few counts. CDR3 coding DNA: TGTGCCAGCAGCTTGCACCCCGACAGGGGGCGACCTAGCACAGATACGCAGTATTTT. Its translation is CASSLHPDRGRPSTDTQYF. The gene calls are TRBV5-4 and TRBJ2-3, with 10 bases aligning to TRBD1. V shed 1 base, J shed 0 bases, and the junction held 11 bases outside the gene matches. Germline V gene data show CDR1 as SGHNT and CDR2 as YYREEE (reference sequence). The CDR3 has 19 amino acids.

This clone was seen more than once but under ten times. The rearrangement uses TRBV19 and TRBJ1-3; no clear D. The CDR3 spans 13 residues. V lost 3 bases and J 1 base, leaving 4 bases between the germline ends. In germline, CDR1 is LNHDA, CDR2 SQIVND (reference sequence). CDR3 bases: TGTGCCAGTAGTATCAGGTCTGGAAACACCATATATTTT. Translating gives CASSIRSGNTIYF.

The V call is TRBV5-1, the J call TRBJ2-7; 8 bases are shared with TRBD1. Germline loops: CDR1 SGHRS, CDR2 YFSETQ. The CDR3 has 13 amino acids. The junction had 2 bases not matched to a gene; V was cut back by 4 bases and J by 2 bases. The CDR3 spells CASSRTGTYEQYF. The CDR3 DNA reads as TGCGCCAGCAGCCGGACAGGGACCTACGAGCAGTACTTC.

For the CDR3, the DNA is TGTGCCAGCAGTTTGGAAGCGACAGAGGAAAAAGAGACCCAGTACTTC. Translated: CASSLEATEEKETQYF. The genes are TRBV28 and TRBJ2-5; possible D gene TRBD1, 5 bases. Germline V gene data show CDR1 as MDHEN and CDR2 as SYDVKM. The germline V and J ends were trimmed by 3 bases and 3 bases, with 17 bases remaining between them. There are 16 residues in the CDR3.

This sequence joins TRBV7-3 and TRBJ2-2; 15 bases line up with TRBD2. Germline V gene sequence: CDR1 SGHTA, CDR2 FQGTGA. The CDR3 is 16 residues long. With V trimmed by 4 bases and J by 6 bases, 3 bases remained unmatched. This chain's CDR3 is CASSSGTSGRSGELFF. As DNA, the CDR3 is TGTGCCAGCAGCTCCGGGACTAGCGGGAGGTCCGGGGAGCTGTTTTTT. Filled out from reference TRBV7-3 and TRBJ2-2, the complete variable domain reads GAGVSQTPSNKVTEKGKYVELRCDPISGHTALYWYRQSLGQGPEFLIYFQGTGAADDSGLPNDRFFAVRPEGSVSTLKIQRTERGDSAVYLCASSSGTSGRSGELFFGEGSRLTVL.